A selection of T cell receptor beta chains follows, all from one sample in a study of blood T cell repertoires in COVID-19. TCRdb's copy holds only in-frame clones and misses some; the assay was immunoSEQ multiplex PCR. The top ten clones hold about 5% of a sample with 120,000 to 150,000 clones, about 80% of them seen once. The source material was peripheral blood. These TCRs come from a human donor in a cohort sampled during active COVID-19. The CDR3 runs from the conserved cysteine through the conserved F or W. A D gene is named only where the DNA matches it firmly. For some rows the clone size is stated as once, few or many, or as a class when expanded; others skip it.

abundance,d_gene,v_gene,j_gene,CDR3nt,CDR3aa
once,NA,TRBV11-3,TRBJ2-3,TGTGCCAGCAGCTTGGTGACAGGCGCGCAGTTTACTAGCACAGATACGCAGTATTTT,CASSLVTGAQFTSTDTQYF
NA,TRBD1,TRBV4-1,TRBJ1-2,TGCGCCAGCAGCCAAGAGAGGGACAGGGGCCTCTATGGCTACACCTTC,CASSQERDRGLYGYTF
NA,TRBD1,TRBV5-1,TRBJ2-7,TGCGCCAGCCGTATACAGGGGTCCTACGAGCAGTACTTC,CASRIQGSYEQYF
NA,NA,TRBV5-6,TRBJ2-2,TGTGCCAGCAGCTTGACCCCAGGGAGGACCGGGGAGCTGTTTTTT,CASSLTPGRTGELFF
NA,NA,TRBV27,TRBJ1-2,TGTGCCCGAGGGACATCGCAGGGCTACACCTTC,CARGTSQGYTF
NA,NA,TRBV28,TRBJ1-2,TGTGCCAGCAGCCATGACATTTCCTATGGCTACACCTTC,CASSHDISYGYTF
few,TRBD1,TRBV3-1/TRBV3-2,TRBJ1-6,TGTGCCAGCAGCCGGGACGGACAGGGGGATTCACCCCTCCACTTT,CASSRDGQGDSPLHF
NA,TRBD2,TRBV29-1,TRBJ2-3,TGCAGCGTTGAAGTTGGGACTAGCGGGAGGTTGAATACGCAGTATTTT,CSVEVGTSGRLNTQYF
few,TRBD1,TRBV10-1,TRBJ1-1,TGCGCCAGCAGTAGGGGGCGCGATTCTGAAGCTTTCTTT,CASSRGRDSEAFF
NA,TRBD1,TRBV28,TRBJ1-2,TGTGCCAGCAGCTACAACGTGAAGGGGGCGAAGGGCTACACCTTC,CASSYNVKGAKGYTF
NA,TRBD1,TRBV5-1,TRBJ1-6,TGCGCCAGCAGTATACAGGGGTGGGATAATTCACCCCTCCACTTT,CASSIQGWDNSPLHF
few,NA,TRBV30,TRBJ1-5,TGTGCCTGGAGTGTCCGGGGGACGGGCAATCAGCCCCAGCATTTT,CAWSVRGTGNQPQHF
NA,TRBD1,TRBV2,TRBJ2-1,TGTGCCAGCAGACCACCCCCGGGGAGGACAGGGGTGTACAATGAGCAGTTCTTC,CASRPPPGRTGVYNEQFF
NA,TRBD1,TRBV19,TRBJ2-7,TGTGCCAGTAGTCGAGACAGGGCCTACGAGCAGTACTTC,CASSRDRAYEQYF
NA,TRBD2,TRBV6-6,TRBJ2-2,TGTGCCAGCAGTCTGTCTAGCGGGGGCCGTGCCGGGGAGCTGTTTTTT,CASSLSSGGRAGELFF
NA,TRBD2,TRBV20-1,TRBJ2-1,TGCAGTGCTAGTTTGGCTAGCGGGAGCTCTGAGCAGTTCTTC,CSASLASGSSEQFF
many,NA,TRBV3-1/TRBV3-2,TRBJ2-6,TGTGCCAGCAGCCCGTCGGGACATCAGAGCTCTGGGGCCAACGTCCTGACTTTC,CASSPSGHQSSGANVLTF
NA,NA,TRBV28,TRBJ2-6,TGTGCCAGCAGTTTATCGACATCCGGGGCCAACGTCCTGACTTTC,CASSLSTSGANVLTF
NA,TRBD2,TRBV5-5,TRBJ2-4,TGTGCCAGCAGCTTCCTCGGGGCGGGGGGGCCCACCAGCATTCAGTACTTC,CASSFLGAGGPTSIQYF
once,NA,TRBV3-1/TRBV3-2,TRBJ2-7,TGTGCCAGCAGCCAAGTTCTGGCCGATAAGCAGTACTTC,CASSQVLADKQYF
once,TRBD2,TRBV13,TRBJ2-1,TGTGCCAGCAGCTTCGCCGGGACTAGCGGTTACAATGAGCAGTTCTTC,CASSFAGTSGYNEQFF
NA,NA,TRBV30,TRBJ2-5,TGTGCCTGGAGCAAGGACACACAAGAGACCCAGTACTTC,CAWSKDTQETQYF
NA,TRBD1,TRBV4-1,TRBJ1-4,TGCGCCAGCAGCCATGGACAGGGGAATGAAAAACTGTTTTTT,CASSHGQGNEKLFF
NA,TRBD2,TRBV7-7,TRBJ2-1,TGTGCTAGCAGCTTAGCTGCGGGAGGGCTTTTTGGCAATGAGCAGTTCTTC,CASSLAAGGLFGNEQFF
NA,NA,TRBV7-8,TRBJ1-4,TGTGCCAGCAGCTTAGTCTTCACCAGAGAAAAACTGTTTTTT,CASSLVFTREKLFF
NA,NA,TRBV6-4,TRBJ1-5,TGTGCCAGCACCATAGGAGATCAGCCCCAGCATTTT,CASTIGDQPQHF
NA,NA,TRBV2,TRBJ1-5,TGTGCCAGCAGAGTGGACAGCAGCCAGCCCCAGCATTTT,CASRVDSSQPQHF
once,NA,TRBV30,TRBJ2-1,TGTGCCTGGAGTTTAGGGGGACTATACAATGAGCAGTTCTTC,CAWSLGGLYNEQFF
few,NA,TRBV9,TRBJ1-5,TGTGCCAGCAGCGTAGGCGGGGGAGGCGATCAGCCCCAGCATTTT,CASSVGGGGDQPQHF
NA,TRBD2,TRBV3-1/TRBV3-2,TRBJ2-2,TGTGCCAGCAGCCCCCTCGTCGGAAGCGGGGGAGGGGCCGGGGAGCTGTTTTTT,CASSPLVGSGGGAGELFF
NA,NA,TRBV7-8,TRBJ2-5,TGTGCCAGCAGCTTCGGGACACCTGAAGAGACCCAGTACTTC,CASSFGTPEETQYF
NA,TRBD1,TRBV9,TRBJ2-1,TGTGCCAGCAGCGCCGGACAGGGAACCGTCAATGAGCAGTTCTTC,CASSAGQGTVNEQFF
NA,TRBD1,TRBV5-4,TRBJ1-6,TGTGCCAGCAGCTTACCCCGACAGGGCCAACTCTTT,CASSLPRQGQLF
NA,NA,TRBV7-9,TRBJ1-1,TGTGCCAGCAGCCCCCCTGACAGGTACACTGAAGCTTTCTTT,CASSPPDRYTEAFF
few,TRBD2,TRBV2,TRBJ2-3,TGTGCCAGCAAGGGGCTAGCGGGACTCACAGATACGCAGTATTTT,CASKGLAGLTDTQYF
once,NA,TRBV27,TRBJ1-1,TGTGCCAGCAGTTTATGGGCCAGTGTGAACACTGAAGCTTTCTTT,CASSLWASVNTEAFF
NA,TRBD2,TRBV7-7,TRBJ2-1,TGTGCTAGCAGCTTATCCCCCGGGACTAGTAACAATGAGCAGTTCTTC,CASSLSPGTSNNEQFF
NA,NA,TRBV10-3,TRBJ2-7,TGTGCCATCATGGACACCGGGACATCCTACGAGCAGTACTTC,CAIMDTGTSYEQYF
NA,TRBD2,TRBV24-1,TRBJ2-5,TGTGCCACCAGTCTTAGCGGGGTTGGAGGAGAGACCCAGTACTTC,CATSLSGVGGETQYF
NA,TRBD1,TRBV9,TRBJ1-3,TGTGCCAGCAGCGTGGACAGGGCTGGAAACACCATATATTTT,CASSVDRAGNTIYF
NA,NA,TRBV15,TRBJ2-5,TGTGCCACCAGCAGGACGTGGGGGCAGGGAGAGACCCAGTACTTC,CATSRTWGQGETQYF
NA,TRBD1,TRBV28,TRBJ2-7,TGTGCCAGCCGGACCCCGGGACAGGGACACCGCGAGCAGTACTTC,CASRTPGQGHREQYF
NA,TRBD2,TRBV3-1/TRBV3-2,TRBJ2-5,TGTGCCAGCAGCCCGGGACTAGCGGGAGAAGAGACCCAGTACTTC,CASSPGLAGEETQYF
NA,TRBD2,TRBV10-3,TRBJ2-5,TGTGCCATCAGGACCTCTACGGGACTAGCGGGGTTGTACCAAGAGACCCAGTACTTC,CAIRTSTGLAGLYQETQYF
once,TRBD2,TRBV6-2/TRBV6-3,TRBJ2-5,TGTGCCAGCAGTCGCGTCGGACTAGCGGGAGCTGGGGAGACCCAGTACTTC,CASSRVGLAGAGETQYF
NA,NA,TRBV4-2,TRBJ2-5,TGTGCCAGCAGCCAAGTCCAGGGCGACCAAGAGACCCAGTACTTC,CASSQVQGDQETQYF
NA,NA,TRBV5-4,TRBJ2-5,TGTGCCAGCAGCTTCTCCTCTGGGCTAGCAGAGACCCAGTACTTC,CASSFSSGLAETQYF
NA,TRBD1,TRBV29-1,TRBJ1-4,TGCAGCGCCTACGCTACAGGGGCGGAAAAACTGTTTTTT,CSAYATGAEKLFF
NA,TRBD2,TRBV9,TRBJ2-1,TGTGCCAGCAGCTCGGGACTAGCGGGGAACAATGAGCAGTTCTTC,CASSSGLAGNNEQFF
NA,TRBD2,TRBV14,TRBJ2-2,TGTGCCAGCAGCTTTCTTGCTAGCGGGAGTTACACCGGGGAGCTGTTTTTT,CASSFLASGSYTGELFF
NA,TRBD1,TRBV9,TRBJ1-4,TGTGCCAGCAGCCCAGACTTGGGGCAGGGGGGAGATGAAAAACTGTTTTTT,CASSPDLGQGGDEKLFF
NA,NA,TRBV6-5,TRBJ1-2,TGTGCCAGCAGTTACTCCGGACAGTTCGATGGCTACACCTTC,CASSYSGQFDGYTF
few,NA,TRBV3-1/TRBV3-2,TRBJ1-2,TGTGCCAGCAGCCAAAGGACAGTATCTTATGGCTACACCTTC,CASSQRTVSYGYTF
NA,TRBD1,TRBV14,TRBJ1-2,TGTGCCAGCAGCCAAGATAGGGACTGGACAGGGTCTATGTATGGCTACACCTTC,CASSQDRDWTGSMYGYTF
NA,TRBD2,TRBV7-7,TRBJ2-5,TGTGCTAGCAGCCTCGGGACTAGCCTGCAAGAGACCCAGTACTTC,CASSLGTSLQETQYF
NA,TRBD2,TRBV27,TRBJ2-3,TGTGCCAGCAGCCTCTTCTTTAGCGGGGGGGCGGATACGCAGTATTTT,CASSLFFSGGADTQYF
NA,NA,TRBV6-1,TRBJ2-5,TGTGCCAGCAGTGAATTTGGCGAGACCCAGTACTTC,CASSEFGETQYF
many,TRBD1,TRBV6-5,TRBJ2-7,TGTGCCAGCAGTCACGGGACAGGTGGCTACGAGCAGTACTTC,CASSHGTGGYEQYF
few,TRBD1,TRBV7-3,TRBJ2-6,TGTGCCAGCAGCTTAAAGGGGACAGGGTCTACTGGGGCCAACGTCCTGACTTTC,CASSLKGTGSTGANVLTF